In its sample, the clone carrying this T cell receptor beta chain was seen a few times. Its antigen remains unknown. The sample belongs to a study of CD8 T cells in ankylosing spondylitis. Whole-study results and caveats: As for the disease-linked clones, they showed a CD8+ phenotype and occurred at relatively low frequencies in peripheral blood.

Each CDR3 protein is one row after TCRdb ran MiXCR on the 5' RACE reads. Of about 160,000 distinct CDR3 sequences in the sample, under 45% were seen once. CDR1 is SGHRS and CDR2 is YFSETQ in the germline V gene. CDR3 length: 16 amino acids. V was trimmed by 4 bases and J by 10 bases, leaving 25 bases between them. This TCR came from a male donor with ankylosing spondylitis. This rearrangement joins TRBV5-1 to TRBJ2-3; the D gene is possibly TRBD1 (6 bases). The sequencing input was synovial fluid, either unsorted or a sorted T cell fraction (not recorded which). CDR3 region: CASSHTIIPRGFPQYF. CDR3 DNA sequence: TGCGCCAGCAGCCATACAATCATACCCAGGGGTTTCCCGCAGTATTTT.